These 11 T cell receptor beta chains share one sample of origin, sequenced in a study of cytotoxic CD8 clonotypes in ibrutinib-treated CLL. Here immunoSEQ multiplex PCR was the method, and the copy in TCRdb shows in-frame clones only, minus some. The table records fewer than 400,000 clones, roughly two thirds of them present only once. This specimen consisted of PBMCs, obtained after 36 months of ibrutinib treatment. These receptors were collected from a human donor with chronic lymphocytic leukemia.

This clone was observed a few times. This chain joins TRBV6-5 and TRBJ2-7, with TRBD1 matching 10 bases. CDR3 length: 14 amino acids. J gave up 3 bases and V 2 bases, and 1 base lay outside the gene matches. CDR1 and CDR2 (germline): MNHEY, SVGAGI. CDR3 region: CASSYRTGGYEQYF. CDR3 DNA sequence: TGTGCCAGCAGTTACCGGACAGGGGGCTACGAGCAGTACTTC.

This chain links TRBV27 with TRBJ2-7; unclear D gene. CDR1 MNHEY and CDR2 SMNVEV come from the germline V gene (reference sequence). The V end lost 6 bases, the J end lost 4 bases, and 13 bases lay between the germline ends. The CDR3 covers 13 residues. The CDR3 is CASRGRPGYEQYF. CDR3 nucleotide sequence: TGTGCCAGCAGAGGGCGGCCTGGTTACGAGCAGTACTTC.

V usage is TRBV5-4 and J usage is TRBJ2-5; TRBD2 aligns across 13 bases. J gave up 5 bases and V 3 bases, and 7 bases lay outside the gene matches. CDR3 length: 16 residues. Germline V gene lookup returns CDR1 SGHNT and CDR2 YYREEE (reference sequence). The CDR3 is CASSSPLAGGLETQYF. The CDR3 DNA is TGTGCCAGCAGCTCCCCACTAGCGGGGGGGCTCGAGACCCAGTACTTC.

The V and J genes are TRBV27 and TRBJ2-1; 8 positions match TRBD1. Per germline, CDR1 MNHEY and CDR2 SMNVEV (reference sequence). The length of the CDR3 is 15 residues. V shed 6 bases, J shed 0 bases, and the junction held 4 bases outside the gene matches. The CDR3 bases are TGTGCCAGCAGCTTCACAGGGGGCTCCTACAATGAGCAGTTCTTC. Translating it yields CASSFTGGSYNEQFF.

This clone was counted once. The chain uses TRBV7-2 and TRBJ2-3; 7 nucleotides match TRBD2. This CDR3 contains 16 residues. Germline CDR1 reads SGHTA; CDR2 reads FQGNSA. J gave up 0 bases and V 5 bases, and 8 bases lay outside the gene matches. The CDR3 DNA reads as TGTGCCAGCAGCCCCTGGAGCGGGACTAGCACAGATACGCAGTATTTT. This gives the protein CASSPWSGTSTDTQYF.

The chain combines TRBV7-2 with TRBJ2-1; no definite D call. V was pared by 5 bases and J by 12 bases, with 14 bases between. The CDR3 contains 12 residues. CDR1 and CDR2 from the germline V gene are SGHTA and FQGNSA. CDR3 sequence: CASSKPSVAQFF. As DNA, the CDR3 is TGTGCCAGCAGCAAACCCAGCGTAGCGCAGTTCTTC.

This chain links TRBV5-4 with TRBJ1-4, with TRBD1 as a possible D gene (5 bases). This CDR3 spans 15 amino acids. V was shortened by 3 bases and J by 5 bases, with 14 bases between the two germline ends. Germline assignment: CDR1 SGHNT and CDR2 YYREEE (reference sequence). The CDR3 nucleotides are TGTGCCAGCAGCTCTTTTGGGACCACAAATGAAAAACTGTTTTTT. This sequence encodes CASSSFGTTNEKLFF. Together with reference TRBV5-4 and TRBJ1-4, the CDR3 gives the full variable domain: ETGVTQSPTHLIKTRGQQVTLRCSSQSGHNTVSWYQQALGQGPQFIFQYYREEENGRGNFPPRFSGLQFPNYSSELNVNALELDDSALYLCASSSFGTTNEKLFFGSGTQLSVL.

This chain connects TRBV10-1 to TRBJ1-3, with D unclear. Trimming removed 10 bases at V and 3 bases at J, with 19 bases between. This CDR3 spans 15 amino acids. Germline CDR1 reads WNHNN; CDR2 reads SYGVQD (reference sequence). The CDR3: CATTDGTTLGNTIYF. The CDR3 bases are TGCGCCACTACGGACGGAACAACACTTGGAAACACCATATATTTT.

CDR3 DNA: TGCGCCAGCAGCCGAAACCGGGACAGGACCGGGGAGCTGTTTTTT. This encodes CASSRNRDRTGELFF. The rearrangement links TRBV5-1 to TRBJ2-2; the match to TRBD1 covers 8 bases. Losses at the gene ends were 4 bases for V and 5 bases for J; bases not matched to a gene: 7. The CDR3 sequence is 15 residues long. Germline V lookup: CDR1 SGHRS, CDR2 YFSETQ.

The chain combines TRBV27 with TRBJ2-3; D gene uncertain. V dropped 7 bases and J dropped 4 bases, with 9 bases sitting between them. This CDR3 is built from 12 residues. Germline V gives CDR1 MNHEY, CDR2 SMNVEV (reference sequence). The CDR3 loop is CASISKADTQYF. CDR3 in DNA: TGTGCCAGCATCTCTAAGGCAGATACGCAGTATTTT.

This clone was counted a few times. This chain links TRBV18 with TRBJ2-3; TRBD2 matches at 8 bases. Germline CDR1 reads KGHSH; CDR2 reads LQKENI. CDR3 length equals 16 residues. With 1 base clipped from V and 4 bases from J, the junction kept 7 bases outside the gene matches. CDR3 region: CASSPLSSGLADTQYF. The CDR3 region has the DNA TGTGCCAGCTCACCACTGTCTAGCGGGCTGGCAGATACGCAGTATTTT.